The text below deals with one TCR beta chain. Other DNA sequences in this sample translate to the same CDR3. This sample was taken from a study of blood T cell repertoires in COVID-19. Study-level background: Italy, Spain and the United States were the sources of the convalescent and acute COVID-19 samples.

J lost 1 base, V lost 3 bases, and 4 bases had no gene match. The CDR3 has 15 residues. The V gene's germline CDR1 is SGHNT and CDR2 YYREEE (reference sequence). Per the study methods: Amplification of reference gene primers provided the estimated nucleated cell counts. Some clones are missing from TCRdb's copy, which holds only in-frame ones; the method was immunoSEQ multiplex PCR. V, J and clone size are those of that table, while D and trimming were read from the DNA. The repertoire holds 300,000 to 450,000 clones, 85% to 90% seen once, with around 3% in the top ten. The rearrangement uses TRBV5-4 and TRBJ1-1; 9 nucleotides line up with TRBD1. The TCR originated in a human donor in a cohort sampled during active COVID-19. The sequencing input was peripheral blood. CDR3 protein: CASSSGQGRNTEAFF. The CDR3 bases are TGTGCCAGCAGCTCAGGACAGGGGAGGAACACTGAAGCTTTCTTT.